This T cell receptor (beta chain) was profiled in a study of blood T cell repertoires in COVID-19. Study-wide context: The analysed material was cDNA or gDNA that came from T cells, B-cell-depleted T cells, or PBMCs.

This clone has only a few counts. Method: immunoSEQ multiplex PCR; TCRdb's copy keeps in-frame clones and lacks some. The table shows approximately 210,000 clones, with less than 90% occurring only once. V was pared by 1 base and J by 7 bases, with 11 bases between. From germline, CDR1 is SGHTA and CDR2 FQGNSA. CDR3 length: 13 amino acids. J is TRBJ2-7 and V is TRBV7-2; D unresolved. This TCR derives from a woman between 70 and 85 years old with active or convalescent COVID-19. Sequenced input: peripheral blood. The CDR3 reads CASSLGAPREQYF. The CDR3 bases are TGTGCCAGCAGCTTAGGGGCCCCCCGGGAGCAGTACTTC.